This entry is about one TCR beta chain. Its antigen specificity is not known. The sample holds no much larger clone one base away, and base qualities are not on file. The immunoSEQ Assay, a bias-controlled multiplex PCR, was used to amplify TCRbeta CDR3 regions from genomic DNA. Concerning the study's data processing: The number of nucleated cells in each sample was estimated from the amplification of reference gene primers within the assay. Sequence reads were collapsed and filtered to measure the absolute abundance of every unique TCRbeta CDR3 rearrangement. Productive Simpson clonality was computed per sample as the square root of Simpson's diversity index over productive rearrangements. TCRdb re-hosts the immuneACCESS table, in-frame sequences only. Its copies lack some clones; in the studies checked, an unresolved V gene accounts for under half of them, and the cause for the rest is not known. V, J and clone size are taken as reported in that table, and D and trimming were inferred from the DNA itself. In this sample the table shows 150,000 to 200,000 clones, more than 75% of which occur a single time. The ten largest clones capture over 15% of the sample.

These data belong to a study of blood T cell repertoires in COVID-19 (dated by TCRdb to the early 2020s). Looking at the study overall: The collaborator samples originated in the United States, Italy and Spain and spanned the acute and convalescent phases of COVID-19. The prospective study material was composed of cDNA or gDNA derived from T cells, B-cell-depleted T cells, or PBMCs. The samples were drawn from two sources: the first 160 participants of the ongoing ImmuneRACE study, and 1,200 or so subjects contributed by 6 global collaborators. The dataset comprised deeply sampled blood TCRbeta repertoires from subjects exposed to, actively infected with, or recovered from COVID-19. The repertoires were released in a freely available public database intended as a resource for research on the immune response to SARS-CoV-2. Nearly every sample came with metadata listing a de-identified subject ID, COVID-19 status, age in years and sex. Where available, HLA class I and class II types were taken from metadata supplied by the sample provider and were not determined by assay-based typing.

Overall results and qualifications from the work: The quantity of clinical and demographic metadata differed by source and by participant and was supplied without curation.

Collaborating institutions collected whole blood in K2EDTA tubes following their own protocols. For TCRbeta analysis, collaborator samples were shipped as frozen whole blood, as isolated PBMCs, or as DNA extracted from either sample type. According to the germline V gene, CDR1 reads MNHNS and CDR2 reads SASEGT. V loses 0 bases at its end and J loses 6 bases; junction bases beyond the gene matches: 1. The CDR3 measures 15 amino acids from cysteine to phenylalanine. The read is trimmed to its CDR3 DNA, 45 bases read in frame from base 1. The sequence was collected from a man between 60 and 75 years old with active or convalescent COVID-19. The chain is assembled from TRBV6-1 and TRBJ1-6; TRBD1 lines up with 8 middle nucleotides. Material: peripheral blood. The CDR3 region: CASSEAQGVNSPLHF. In nucleotides, the sequence is TGTGCCAGCAGTGAAGCACAGGGGGTTAATTCACCCCTCCACTTT.